This T cell receptor (beta chain) was sequenced during a study of T cells in Graves' hyperthyroidism and ophthalmopathy. Study background: Peripheral blood was obtained at initial diagnosis, preceding any treatment.

Amplified TCR beta CDR3 regions came from RNA transcripts. In the first-round RT-PCR of the TCR CDR3, the HTBI primer set was used. TCRdb reprocessed the multiplex PCR reads via MiXCR and lists one record per CDR3 protein. The sample has about 300,000 distinct CDR3 sequences, approximately 17% seen once. The CDR3 runs 14 residues. The germline CDR1 and CDR2 sequences are SNHLY and FYNNEI. Trimming at V came to 8 bases and at J to 0 bases, leaving 7 bases not matched to a gene. This clonotype has ten or more counts. Diagnosing involved the use of clinical symptoms, serum thyroxine and TRAb, thyroid ultrasound and orbital computed tomography. The PBMCs were taken from less than 11 ml of fresh peripheral blood.

The sequence was obtained from a man aged 25 to 40 with Graves' hyperthyroidism. V and J are TRBV2 and TRBJ2-7, with TRBD1 matching 7 bases. Sequenced input: blood. The chain's CDR3 is CASDGQEYSYEQYF. DNA of the CDR3: TGTGCCAGCGACGGACAGGAATACTCCTACGAGCAGTACTTC. The full variable domain, rest sourced from reference TRBV2 and TRBJ2-7, is EPEVTQTPSHQVTQMGQEVILRCVPISNHLYFYWYRQILGQKVEFLVSFYNNEISEKSEIFDDQFSVERPDGSNFTLKIRSTKLEDSAMYFCASDGQEYSYEQYFGPGTRLTVT.